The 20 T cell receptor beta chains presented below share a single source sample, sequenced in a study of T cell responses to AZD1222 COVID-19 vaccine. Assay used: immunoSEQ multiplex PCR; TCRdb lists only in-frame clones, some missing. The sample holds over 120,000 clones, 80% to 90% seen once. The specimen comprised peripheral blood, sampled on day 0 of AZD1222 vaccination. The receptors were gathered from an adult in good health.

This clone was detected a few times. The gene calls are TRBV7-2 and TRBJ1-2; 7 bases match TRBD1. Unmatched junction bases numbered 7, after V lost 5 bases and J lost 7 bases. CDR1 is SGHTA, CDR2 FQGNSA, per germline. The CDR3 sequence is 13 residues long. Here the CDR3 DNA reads TGTGCCAGCAGCCCCTCCCCAGGGGGTGGCTACACCTTC. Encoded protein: CASSPSPGGGYTF.

The CDR3 reads CASSRGGPSLQPQHF. As DNA, the CDR3 is TGTGCCAGCAGTCGGGGGGGACCCTCTCTCCAGCCCCAGCATTTT. The chain links TRBV6-2 or TRBV6-3 to TRBJ1-5, with D tentatively TRBD1 (5 bases). Germline V CDR1 and CDR2: MNHEY, SVGEGT. Deletions cut 5 bases from V and 7 bases from J, with 18 bases between. CDR3 size: 15 residues.

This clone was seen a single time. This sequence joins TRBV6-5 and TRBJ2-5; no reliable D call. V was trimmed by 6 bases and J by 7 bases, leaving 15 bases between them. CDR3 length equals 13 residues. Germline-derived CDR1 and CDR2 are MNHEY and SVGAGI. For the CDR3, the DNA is TGTGCCAGCAGAGTGGGATTACCTGGGACCCAGTACTTC. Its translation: CASRVGLPGTQYF.

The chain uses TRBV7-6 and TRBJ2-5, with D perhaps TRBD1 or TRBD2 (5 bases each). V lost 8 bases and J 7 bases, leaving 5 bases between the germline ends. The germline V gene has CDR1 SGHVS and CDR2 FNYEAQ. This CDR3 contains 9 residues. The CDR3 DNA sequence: TGTGCCAGCGGGGGGACCCAGTACTTC. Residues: CASGGTQYF.

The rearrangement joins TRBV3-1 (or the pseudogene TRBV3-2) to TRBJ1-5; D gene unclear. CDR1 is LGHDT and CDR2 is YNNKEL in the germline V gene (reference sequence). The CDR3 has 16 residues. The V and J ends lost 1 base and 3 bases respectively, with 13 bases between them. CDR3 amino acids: CASSQGPDGFNQPQHF. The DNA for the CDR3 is TGTGCCAGCAGCCAAGGCCCGGACGGATTCAATCAGCCCCAGCATTTT.

The CDR3 DNA reads as TGTGCCAGCAGCTTAAATGAAAAACTGTTTTTT. Its protein product is CASSLNEKLFF. V gene TRBV7-2 combines with J gene TRBJ1-4; D call uncertain. Germline CDR1 and CDR2: SGHTA and FQGNSA. The CDR3 is 11 residues long. The V end was cut by 2 bases, the J end by 5 bases, with 0 bases between.

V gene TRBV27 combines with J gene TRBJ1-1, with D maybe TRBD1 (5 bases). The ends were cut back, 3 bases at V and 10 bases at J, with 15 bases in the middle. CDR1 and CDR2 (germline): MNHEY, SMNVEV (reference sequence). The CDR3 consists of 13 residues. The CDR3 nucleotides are TGTGCCAGCAGTTTTATAGGGGAGGGAAGAGCTTTCTTT. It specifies CASSFIGEGRAFF.

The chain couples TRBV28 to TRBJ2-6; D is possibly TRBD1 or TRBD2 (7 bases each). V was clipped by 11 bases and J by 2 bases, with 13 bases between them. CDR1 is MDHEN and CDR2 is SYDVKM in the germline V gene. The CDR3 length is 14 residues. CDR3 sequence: CAGGDRAGANVLTF. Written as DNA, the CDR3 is TGTGCCGGGGGGGACAGAGCTGGGGCCAACGTCCTGACTTTC.

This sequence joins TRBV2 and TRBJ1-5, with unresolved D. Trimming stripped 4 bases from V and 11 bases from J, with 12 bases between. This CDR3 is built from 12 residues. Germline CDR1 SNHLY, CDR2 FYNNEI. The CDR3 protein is CASSVGLLSQHF. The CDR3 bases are TGTGCCAGCAGTGTGGGCCTCTTGTCCCAGCATTTT.

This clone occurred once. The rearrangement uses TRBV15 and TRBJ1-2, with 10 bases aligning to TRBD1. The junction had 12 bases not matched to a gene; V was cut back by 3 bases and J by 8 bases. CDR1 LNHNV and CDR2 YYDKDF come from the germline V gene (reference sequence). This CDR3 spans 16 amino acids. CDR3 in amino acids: CATSRETPGTGVGYTF. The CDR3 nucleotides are TGTGCCACCAGCAGGGAAACCCCCGGGACAGGGGTGGGCTACACCTTC.

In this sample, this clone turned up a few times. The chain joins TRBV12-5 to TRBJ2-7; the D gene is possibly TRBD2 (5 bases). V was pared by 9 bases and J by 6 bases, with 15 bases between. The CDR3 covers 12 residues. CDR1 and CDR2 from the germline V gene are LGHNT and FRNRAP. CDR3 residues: CASSLVTGEQYF. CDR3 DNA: TGTGCTAGCTCACTAGTGACGGGCGAGCAGTACTTC.

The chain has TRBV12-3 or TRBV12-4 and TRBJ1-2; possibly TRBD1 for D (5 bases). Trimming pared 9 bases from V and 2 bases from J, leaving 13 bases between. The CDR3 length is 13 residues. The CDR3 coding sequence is TGTGCCAGTGGCAGGGCGGAAAACTATGGCTACACCTTC. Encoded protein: CASGRAENYGYTF.

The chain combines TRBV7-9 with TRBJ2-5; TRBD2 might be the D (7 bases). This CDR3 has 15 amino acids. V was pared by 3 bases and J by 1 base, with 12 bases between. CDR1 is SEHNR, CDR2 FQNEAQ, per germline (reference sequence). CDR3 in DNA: TGTGCCAGCAGCTTGACCGGGGGGCCCCAAGAGACCCAGTACTTC. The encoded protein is CASSLTGGPQETQYF.

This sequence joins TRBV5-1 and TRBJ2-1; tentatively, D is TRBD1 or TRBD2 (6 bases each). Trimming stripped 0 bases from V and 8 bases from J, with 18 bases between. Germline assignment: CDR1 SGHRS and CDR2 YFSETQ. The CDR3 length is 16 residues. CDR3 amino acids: CASSLAWEASGDEQFF. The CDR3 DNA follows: TGCGCCAGCAGCTTGGCGTGGGAGGCTTCAGGGGATGAGCAGTTCTTC.

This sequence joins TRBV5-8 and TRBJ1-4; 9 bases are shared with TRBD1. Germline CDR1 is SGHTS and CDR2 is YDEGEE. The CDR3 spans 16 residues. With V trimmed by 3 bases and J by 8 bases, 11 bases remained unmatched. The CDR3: CASSWYLRQGDEKLFF. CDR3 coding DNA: TGTGCCAGCAGCTGGTACCTCCGACAGGGGGACGAAAAACTGTTTTTT.

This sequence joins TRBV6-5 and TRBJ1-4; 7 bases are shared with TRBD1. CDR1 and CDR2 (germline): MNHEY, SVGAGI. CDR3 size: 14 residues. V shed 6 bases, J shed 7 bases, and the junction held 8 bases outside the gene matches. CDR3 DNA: TGTGCCAGCAGACCCGGGACAGCGGGTGAAAAACTGTTTTTT. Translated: CASRPGTAGEKLFF.

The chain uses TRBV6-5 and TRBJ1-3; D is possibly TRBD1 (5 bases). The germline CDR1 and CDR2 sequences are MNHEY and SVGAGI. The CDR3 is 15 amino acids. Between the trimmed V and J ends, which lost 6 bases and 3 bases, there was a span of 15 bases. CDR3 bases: TGTGCCAGCAGAAACGCGGGGGGAAGTGGAAACACCATATATTTT. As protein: CASRNAGGSGNTIYF.

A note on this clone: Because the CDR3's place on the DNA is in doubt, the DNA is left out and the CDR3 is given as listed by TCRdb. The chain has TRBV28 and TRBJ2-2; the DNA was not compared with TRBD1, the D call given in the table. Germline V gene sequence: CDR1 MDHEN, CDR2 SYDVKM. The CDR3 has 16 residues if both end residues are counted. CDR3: CASSSSGQINTGELFF.

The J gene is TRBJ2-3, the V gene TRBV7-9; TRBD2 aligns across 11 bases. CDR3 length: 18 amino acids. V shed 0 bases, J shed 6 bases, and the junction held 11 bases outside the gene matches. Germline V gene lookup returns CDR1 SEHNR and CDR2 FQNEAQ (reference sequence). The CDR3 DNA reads TGTGCCAGCAGCTTAGCAACTAGCGGGAGATCTGGGAGGGATACGCAGTATTTT. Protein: CASSLATSGRSGRDTQYF.

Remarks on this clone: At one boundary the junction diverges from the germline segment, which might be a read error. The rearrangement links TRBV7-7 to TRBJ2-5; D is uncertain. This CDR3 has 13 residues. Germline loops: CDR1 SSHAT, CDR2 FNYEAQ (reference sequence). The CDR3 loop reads CASSPREWETQYF. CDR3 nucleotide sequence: TGTGCTAGCAGCCCGAGAGAGTGGGAGACCCAGTACTTC.